The clone carrying this TCR beta chain occurred many times. Its antigen is unknown. Trimming at V came to 2 bases and at J to 6 bases, leaving 8 bases not matched to a gene. This CDR3 comprises 15 residues. CDR1 is WSHSY, CDR2 SAAADI, per germline. This sample stems from a study of early T cells in non-severe SARS-CoV-2 infection. Study information: RNA in bulk from unsorted whole blood was sequenced, and chains were unpaired.

Each cDNA molecule carried a unique molecular identifier. Via MiXCR, TCRdb re-called the 5' RACE reads, giving one row per CDR3 protein. The profile shows about 33,000 distinct CDR3 sequences, around 6% of them singletons. Findings and limits, study-wide: Reliance on VDJdb matching favored anti-spike CD8 responses; private and CD4 specificities were missed.

The receptor was isolated from an adult who was a healthcare worker with PCR-confirmed SARS-CoV-2 infection or an uninfected control (not recorded which). The specimen was whole blood. The chain joins TRBV10-2 to TRBJ2-7; 9 bases match TRBD2. This CDR3 reads CASSETGLALGEQYF. The DNA of the CDR3 is TGCGCCAGCAGTGAGACGGGACTAGCATTGGGCGAGCAGTACTTC.